These 12 T cell receptor beta chains originate from one sample sequenced in a study of T cells in Graves' hyperthyroidism and ophthalmopathy. Amplification yielded TCR beta CDR3 regions, with RNA transcripts as the source. The primer set for the first-round RT-PCR of the TCR CDR3 was HTBI. One entry per CDR3 protein, called by TCRdb with MiXCR from the multiplex PCR reads. This table holds more than 300,000 distinct CDR3 sequences, approximately 15% found once. The sample was blood. The source of these receptors is a woman aged 30 to 39 with Graves' hyperthyroidism.

CDR3 nucleotide sequence: TGTGCCAGCAGCCCACCGGCTAGCACCCCGGAGACCCAGTACTTC. This codes for CASSPPASTPETQYF. This chain connects TRBV9 to TRBJ2-5, with a weak D call TRBD2 (5 bases). The V end was cut by 4 bases, the J end by 5 bases, with 18 bases between. The CDR3 sequence is 15 residues long. Per the germline V gene, CDR1 is SGDLS and CDR2 is YYNGEE.

Only a few counts were recorded for this clonotype. This chain joins TRBV4-2 and TRBJ2-1; 9 bases agree with TRBD1. The germline V gene encodes CDR1 LGHNA and CDR2 YNFKEQ. The CDR3 spans 15 residues. With V trimmed by 8 bases and J by 3 bases, 8 bases remained unmatched. CDR3 in DNA: TGTGCCAGCCACCCCTCGGGACAGGGCTACAATGAGCAGTTCTTC. This encodes CASHPSGQGYNEQFF.

V gene TRBV5-5 combines with J gene TRBJ1-1; no reliable D call. CDR3 size: 12 residues. Trimming took 2 bases from V and 5 from J, leaving 7 bases between them. CDR1 and CDR2 from the germline V gene are SGHKS and YYEKEE (reference sequence). The CDR3 loop reads CASSFVDTEAFF. CDR3 nucleotides: TGTGCCAGCAGCTTTGTGGATACTGAAGCTTTCTTT.

To note about this clonotype: This may arise from a read error, as a much more abundant clone is one base away. The chain employs TRBV6-2 or TRBV6-3 and TRBJ1-1, with D unclear. Germline loops: CDR1 MNHEY, CDR2 SVGEGT. The CDR3 length is 12 residues. CDR3 residues: CDTLVGNTEAFF. For the CDR3, the DNA is TGTGACACCTTAGTGGGGAACACTGAAGCTTTCTTT.

The V and J genes are TRBV20-1 and TRBJ2-1, with a possible D match to TRBD2 (6 bases). Germline V gene data show CDR1 as DFQATT and CDR2 as SNEGSKA (reference sequence). The V end was cut by 6 bases, the J end by 5 bases, with 20 bases between. This CDR3 is 15 amino acids long. The CDR3 DNA sequence: TGCAGTGCCGACCGGGACTCCACCCTCAACAATGAGCAGTTCTTC. Its translation: CSADRDSTLNNEQFF.

This clonotype came up a few times. CDR3 DNA: TGTGCCAGCAGCCTAATTTCACCGGATGAGCAGTTCTTC. Residues: CASSLISPDEQFF. V is TRBV7-9 and J is TRBJ2-1; the D is unclear. Trimming removed 5 bases from V and 8 bases from J, with 13 bases in between. Germline CDR1 and CDR2: SEHNR and FQNEAQ (reference sequence). This CDR3 has 13 amino acids.

With respect to this clonotype: A clone one base away is much larger, so this may be a read error. V is TRBV20-1 and J is TRBJ2-7, with 11 positions matching TRBD2. In germline, CDR1 is DFQATT, CDR2 SNEGSKA (reference sequence). The CDR3 covers 16 residues. DNA of the CDR3: TGCAGTGCTAGAGCGGGCTTAGCGGGAGGGCCTGGCGAGCATTACTTC. It codes for CSARAGLAGGPGEHYF.

This clonotype was seen a few times. This chain connects TRBV20-1 to TRBJ2-1; 12 bases are shared with TRBD1. The germline CDR1 and CDR2 sequences are DFQATT and SNEGSKA (reference sequence). With V trimmed by 0 bases and J by 10 bases, 13 bases remained unmatched. This CDR3 has 17 amino acids. This CDR3 is CSARDYSAGTGGGEQFF. The CDR3 coding sequence is TGCAGTGCTAGAGACTACTCCGCCGGGACAGGGGGCGGGGAGCAGTTCTTC.

As concerns this clonotype: A read error may account for a junction end that differs from germline. CDR3 in amino acids: CAGSVPGSGNTIYF. The CDR3 DNA reads as TGTGCCGGCAGTGTACCTGGATCTGGAAACACCATATATTTT. This chain links TRBV12-3 or TRBV12-4 with TRBJ1-3; D remains unclear. The CDR3 is made up of 14 amino acids.

This clonotype was detected only a few times. The J gene is TRBJ2-1, the V gene TRBV27, with D possibly matching TRBD1 (5 bases). V was clipped by 2 bases and J by 6 bases, with 17 bases between them. CDR3 length: 16 residues. CDR1 MNHEY and CDR2 SMNVEV come from the germline V gene (reference sequence). The CDR3: CASSLEPQGPLNEQFF. DNA of the CDR3: TGTGCCAGCAGTTTAGAGCCCCAGGGCCCTCTCAATGAGCAGTTCTTC.

This clonotype was seen repeatedly, ten times or more. The chain uses TRBV12-3 or TRBV12-4 and TRBJ2-7, with D possibly being TRBD2 (5 bases). V was shortened by 6 bases and J by 0 bases, with 12 bases between the two germline ends. This CDR3 has 14 amino acids. The CDR3 DNA sequence: TGTGCCAGCAGCTCCCTGGCGGGCTCCTACGAGCAGTACTTC. Protein product: CASSSLAGSYEQYF.

This chain joins TRBV7-2 and TRBJ2-1, with unresolved D. The germline gives CDR1 SGHTA, CDR2 FQGNSA. Between the trimmed V and J ends, which lost 3 bases and 8 bases, there was a span of 14 bases. The CDR3 is made up of 14 amino acids. The CDR3 DNA is TGTGCCAGCAGCTTCGACCGACTCACCTATGAGCAGTTCTTC. Its protein product is CASSFDRLTYEQFF. The full variable domain, in which reference TRBV7-2 and TRBJ2-1 provide the parts outside the CDR3, is GAGVSQSPSNKVTEKGKDVELRCDPISGHTALYWYRQSLGQGLEFLIYFQGNSAPDKSGLPSDRFSAERTGGSVSTLTIQRTQQEDSAVYLCASSFDRLTYEQFFGPGTRLTVL.